The text below deals with one T cell receptor beta chain. Its matching antigen is unknown. PCR involved 60 Vbeta and 13 Jbeta primers. Method: immunoSEQ multiplex PCR; TCRdb's copy keeps in-frame clones and lacks some. The sample yields about 130,000 clones, 65% to 90% seen once. Germline assignment: CDR1 LNHDA and CDR2 SQIVND (reference sequence). The CDR3 consists of 13 residues. J was trimmed by 8 bases and V by 3 bases; bases with no gene match: 4. These data come from a study of cytomegalovirus exposure and HLA in healthy donors. Study-level results: An assumption of roughly uniform sequencing depth across donors underlay the presence/absence analyses. TCR beta V- and J-gene trimming was later associated with a missense DCLRE1C variant. Earlier analysis looked at TCR beta V segments, and most were productive about 87% or about 30% of the time. Across HLA loci, a later analysis found differing TCR association rates, with DRB1 most and HLA-C fewest.

The TCR sequence derives from a man aged 50 or older in good health and CMV-seronegative. V gene TRBV19 combines with J gene TRBJ1-1, with TRBD1 matching over 9 bases. The sample taken for sequencing was PBMCs. The CDR3 DNA reads as TGTGCCAGTAGTATTACAGGGGGCAGAGAAGCTTTCTTT. This sequence encodes CASSITGGREAFF. The full variable domain, with the rest looked up from reference TRBV19 and TRBJ1-1, is DGGITQSPKYLFRKEGQNVTLSCEQNLNHDAMYWYRQDPGQGLRLIYYSQIVNDFQKGDIAEGYSVSREKKESFPLTVTSAQKNPTAFYLCASSITGGREAFFGQGTRLTVV.